This T cell receptor beta chain came from a study of control samples from healthy donors and cancer patients. Method: immunoSEQ multiplex PCR; TCRdb's copy keeps in-frame clones and lacks some. The sample contains 120,000 or so clones, about nine tenths of which appear only once. CDR3 size: 13 residues. The V gene lost 3 bases and the J gene lost 6 bases, with 11 bases spanning the gap. Germline values: CDR1 LNHDA, CDR2 SQIVND (reference sequence). Sequencing was performed on blood. The receptor comes from a man aged 40-49 years in good health. The chain links TRBV19 to TRBJ1-1; possible D gene TRBD1, 5 bases. CDR3 in DNA: TGTGCCAGTAGTATGGAGGGGAGGGCTGAAGCTTTCTTT. It encodes CASSMEGRAEAFF.